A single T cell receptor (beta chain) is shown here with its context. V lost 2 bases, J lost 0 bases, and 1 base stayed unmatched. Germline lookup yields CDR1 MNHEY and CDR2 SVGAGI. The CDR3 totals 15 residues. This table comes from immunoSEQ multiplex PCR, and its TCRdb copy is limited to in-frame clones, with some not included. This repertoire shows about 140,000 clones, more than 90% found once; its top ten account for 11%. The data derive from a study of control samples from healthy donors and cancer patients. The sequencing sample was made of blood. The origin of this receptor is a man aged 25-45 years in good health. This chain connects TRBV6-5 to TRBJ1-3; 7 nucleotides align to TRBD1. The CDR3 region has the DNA TGTGCCAGCAGTTACGGGACAGTCTCTGGAAACACCATATATTTT. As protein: CASSYGTVSGNTIYF.